This TCR delta chain is drawn from a study of γδ T cells in repeated Plasmodium falciparum infection. Findings of the study overall: Repeated controlled infections reportedly drove waves of new clonotype selection in Vdelta2-negative, mostly Vdelta1+, gammadelta repertoires.

Only a few counts were recorded for this clone. Its antigen is unknown. A read error is likely here: a far larger clone is one base away. The sample contains more than one DNA sequence encoding this CDR3. Trimming at V came to 2 bases and at J to 2 bases, leaving 29 bases not matched to a gene. The germline CDR1 and CDR2 sequences are TSESDYY and QEAYKQQN. The CDR3 totals 23 residues. TCRdb reanalyzed the multiplex PCR reads using CATT. The sample includes roughly 93,000 delta-chain clones, 0.98% of them seen just once. Bulk repertoires came from Vgamma9/Vdelta2+ or Vdelta2-negative gammadelta T cells flow-sorted from PBMC.

Sequencing was carried out using gamma-delta T cells from blood. The receptor comes from a pool of human donors (malaria-infected and uninfected, not separated). The J gene is TRDJ1, the V gene TRAV38-2/DV8; 8 nucleotides line up with TRDD2. The CDR3 DNA reads as TGTGCTTATAGGAGTAAGATTTCCTTCCTAGACCCTACTGGTGGACACGGGACCGATAAACTCATCTTT. Residues: CAYRSKISFLDPTGGHGTDKLIF.